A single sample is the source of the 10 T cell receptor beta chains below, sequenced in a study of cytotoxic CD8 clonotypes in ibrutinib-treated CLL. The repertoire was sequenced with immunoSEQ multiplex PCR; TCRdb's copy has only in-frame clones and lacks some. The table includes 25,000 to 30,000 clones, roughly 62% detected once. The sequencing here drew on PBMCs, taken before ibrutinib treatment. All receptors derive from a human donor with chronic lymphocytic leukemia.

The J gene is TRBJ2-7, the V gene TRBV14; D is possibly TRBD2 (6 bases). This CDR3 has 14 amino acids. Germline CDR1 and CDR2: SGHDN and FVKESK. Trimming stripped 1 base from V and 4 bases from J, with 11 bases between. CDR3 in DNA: TGTGCCAGCAGCCAAGGGGGAGGCAGATACGAGCAGTACTTC. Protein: CASSQGGGRYEQYF. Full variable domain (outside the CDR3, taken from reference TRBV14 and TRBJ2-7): EAGVTQFPSHSVIEKGQTVTLRCDPISGHDNLYWYRRVMGKEIKFLLHFVKESKQDESGMPNNRFLAERTGGTYSTLKVQPAELEDSGVYFCASSQGGGRYEQYFGPGTRLTVT.

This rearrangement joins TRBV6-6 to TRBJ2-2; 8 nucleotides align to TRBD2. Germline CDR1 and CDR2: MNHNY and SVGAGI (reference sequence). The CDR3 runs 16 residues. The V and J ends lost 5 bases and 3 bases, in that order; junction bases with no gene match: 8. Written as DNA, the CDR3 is TGTGCCAGCAGTCCCTCGGGACTAGGGTACACCGGGGAGCTGTTTTTT. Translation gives CASSPSGLGYTGELFF.

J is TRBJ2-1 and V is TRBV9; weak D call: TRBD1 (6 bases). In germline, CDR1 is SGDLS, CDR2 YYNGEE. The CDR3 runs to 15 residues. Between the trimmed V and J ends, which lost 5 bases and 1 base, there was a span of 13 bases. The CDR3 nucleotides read TGTGCCAGCAGTGTACAGGGATTGTCCTACAATGAGCAGTTCTTC. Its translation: CASSVQGLSYNEQFF.

CDR3 in amino acids: CAISPDSNYGYTF. CDR3 bases: TGTGCCATCAGTCCAGACAGCAACTATGGCTACACCTTC. The chain couples TRBV10-3 to TRBJ1-2; D is perhaps TRBD1 (5 bases). Germline CDR1 ENHRY, CDR2 SYGVKD. Trimming removed 5 bases at V and 2 bases at J, with 9 bases between. The CDR3 spans 13 residues.

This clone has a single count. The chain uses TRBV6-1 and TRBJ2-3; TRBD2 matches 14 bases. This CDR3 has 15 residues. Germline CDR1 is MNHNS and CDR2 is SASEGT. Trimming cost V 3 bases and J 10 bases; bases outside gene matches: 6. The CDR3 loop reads CASSETTSGGVAQYF. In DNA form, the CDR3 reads TGTGCCAGCAGTGAGACGACTAGCGGGGGGGTCGCGCAGTATTTT.

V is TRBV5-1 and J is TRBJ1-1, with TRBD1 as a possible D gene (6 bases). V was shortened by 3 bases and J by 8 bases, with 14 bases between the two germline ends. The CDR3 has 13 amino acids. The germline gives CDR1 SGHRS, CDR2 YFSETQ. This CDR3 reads CASSSLSGGEAFF. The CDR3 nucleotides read TGCGCCAGCAGCTCCCTAAGCGGGGGCGAAGCTTTCTTT.

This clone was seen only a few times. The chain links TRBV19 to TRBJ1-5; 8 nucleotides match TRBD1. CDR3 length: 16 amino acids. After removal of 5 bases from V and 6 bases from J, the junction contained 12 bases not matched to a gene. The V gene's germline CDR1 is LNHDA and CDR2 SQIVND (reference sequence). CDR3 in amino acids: CASSDRGGFIGQPQHF. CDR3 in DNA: TGTGCCAGTAGTGACAGGGGAGGGTTTATCGGTCAGCCCCAGCATTTT.

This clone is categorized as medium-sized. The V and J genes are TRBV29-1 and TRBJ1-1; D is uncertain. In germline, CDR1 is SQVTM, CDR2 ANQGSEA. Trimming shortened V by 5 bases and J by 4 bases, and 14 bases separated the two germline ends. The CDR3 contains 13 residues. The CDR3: CSVFRESGTEAFF. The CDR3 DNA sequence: TGCAGCGTTTTCCGGGAATCGGGCACTGAAGCTTTCTTT.

The CDR3 protein is CASSEGFGANVLTF. The CDR3, as DNA: TGTGCCAGCAGTGAAGGTTTTGGGGCCAACGTCCTGACTTTC. The V call is TRBV6-4, the J call TRBJ2-6; unclear D gene. Germline V gene sequence: CDR1 MRHNA, CDR2 SNTAGT. The CDR3 length is 14 residues. The ends were cut back, 3 bases at V and 3 bases at J, with 6 bases in the middle.

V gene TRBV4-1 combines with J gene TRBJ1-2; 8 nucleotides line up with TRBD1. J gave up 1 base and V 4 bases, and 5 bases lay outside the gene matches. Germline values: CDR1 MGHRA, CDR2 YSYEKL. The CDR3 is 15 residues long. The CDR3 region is CASSRDRSLNYGYTF. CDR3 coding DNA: TGCGCCAGCAGCCGGGACAGGAGTCTTAACTATGGCTACACCTTC.